The 11 T cell receptor beta chains reported below all come from one sample, sequenced in a study of OX40 agonist ivuxolimab in advanced cancers. Repertoires were generated with immunoSEQ multiplex PCR, while TCRdb's copy carries only in-frame clones and drops some. The sample has under 100,000 clones, less than 85% seen once; the top ten hold 5.5%. This specimen consisted of CD4+ or CD8+ T cells sorted from blood, obtained in a trial of the OX40 agonist ivuxolimab. Every receptor here comes from an adult with an advanced solid tumor such as melanoma, head and neck, liver or kidney cancer.

The chain joins TRBV5-1 to TRBJ1-6; TRBD1 aligns across 8 bases. The V gene end was trimmed by 0 bases and the J gene end by 7 bases; junction bases not matched to a gene: 3. The germline gives CDR1 SGHRS, CDR2 YFSETQ. The CDR3 length is 15 residues. In DNA form, the CDR3 reads TGCGCCAGCAGCTTGGCAGGGGGCGACAATTCACCCCTCCACTTT. Its protein is CASSLAGGDNSPLHF. The full variable domain, rest sourced from reference TRBV5-1 and TRBJ1-6, is KAGVTQTPRYLIKTRGQQVTLSCSPISGHRSVSWYQQTPGQGLQFLFEYFSETQRNKGNFPGRFSGRQFSNSRSEMNVSTLELGDSALYLCASSLAGGDNSPLHFGNGTRLTVT.

The J gene is TRBJ1-2, the V gene TRBV18; D not resolved. The ends were cut back, 6 bases at V and 6 bases at J, with 8 bases in the middle. This CDR3 has 11 amino acids. CDR1 and CDR2 (germline): KGHSH, LQKENI. CDR3 region: CASSPKDGYTF. The CDR3 bases are TGTGCCAGCTCCCCGAAGGATGGCTACACCTTC. The full variable domain, with the rest looked up from reference TRBV18 and TRBJ1-2, is NAGVMQNPRHLVRRRGQEARLRCSPMKGHSHVYWYRQLPEEGLKFMVYLQKENIIDESGMPKERFSAEFPKEGPSILRIQQVVRGDSAAYFCASSPKDGYTFGSGTRLTVV.

The chain has TRBV10-3 and TRBJ2-7; the match to TRBD1 covers 7 bases. Unmatched junction bases numbered 4, after V lost 3 bases and J lost 2 bases. The CDR3 length is 14 residues. The germline gives CDR1 ENHRY, CDR2 SYGVKD. The CDR3 sequence: CAISELGGTYEQYF. In DNA form, the CDR3 reads TGTGCCATCAGTGAATTAGGGGGCACCTACGAGCAGTACTTC.

This chain uses TRBV9 with TRBJ1-1; D is ambiguous. The CDR3 length is 13 residues. The germline V gene encodes CDR1 SGDLS and CDR2 YYNGEE. V gave up 6 bases and J gave up 1 base, with 10 bases separating them. Written as DNA, the CDR3 is TGTGCCAGCAACAAAATAGGGAACACTGAAGCTTTCTTT. It is translated as CASNKIGNTEAFF.

The chain couples TRBV18 to TRBJ1-2; the D is unclear. The CDR3 runs 11 residues. Germline V gene sequence: CDR1 KGHSH, CDR2 LQKENI. Trimming removed 2 bases at V and 6 bases at J, with 4 bases between. CDR3 DNA: TGTGCCAGCTCACCATCTAATGGCTACACCTTC. Translation gives CASSPSNGYTF. Using reference TRBV18 and TRBJ1-2 for the parts outside the CDR3, the full variable domain is NAGVMQNPRHLVRRRGQEARLRCSPMKGHSHVYWYRQLPEEGLKFMVYLQKENIIDESGMPKERFSAEFPKEGPSILRIQQVVRGDSAAYFCASSPSNGYTFGSGTRLTVV.

V usage is TRBV4-1 and J usage is TRBJ2-3, with a weak D call TRBD2 (5 bases). The V and J ends lost 0 bases and 6 bases respectively, with 13 bases between them. CDR3 length: 15 amino acids. The germline V gene encodes CDR1 MGHRA and CDR2 YSYEKL. The CDR3 coding sequence is TGCGCCAGCAGCCAAGATGGGAGCGCCGCGGATACGCAGTATTTT. This translates into CASSQDGSAADTQYF.

This clone has more than one count but fewer than ten. The rearrangement uses TRBV6-5 and TRBJ2-2; 9 bases align to TRBD2. This CDR3 region has 15 residues. Unmatched junction bases numbered 9, after V lost 6 bases and J lost 7 bases. Germline loops: CDR1 MNHEY, CDR2 SVGAGI. CDR3 DNA sequence: TGTGCCAGCAGAAGACGGACTAGCGAGGGCGGGGAGCTGTTTTTT. Translating it yields CASRRRTSEGGELFF.

The CDR3 nucleotides are TGTGCCAGCAGCTTAGTAGGGGGGTCTAGCGGACCCTACAATGAGCAGTTCTTC. It specifies CASSLVGGSSGPYNEQFF. The gene calls are TRBV11-2 and TRBJ2-1, with TRBD2 as a possible D gene (7 bases). Germline assignment: CDR1 SGHAT and CDR2 FQNNGV. Trimming took 1 base from V and 2 from J, leaving 18 bases between them. The CDR3 consists of 18 residues.

The gene calls are TRBV27 and TRBJ2-7; 11 nucleotides agree with TRBD1. From germline, CDR1 is MNHEY and CDR2 SMNVEV (reference sequence). J gave up 7 bases and V 3 bases, and 5 bases lay outside the gene matches. The CDR3 spans 14 residues. CDR3 DNA: TGTGCCAGCAGTTTGGGGACAGGGGGGGAAGAGCAGTACTTC. Protein product: CASSLGTGGEEQYF.

The chain links TRBV6-5 to TRBJ2-5; the match to TRBD1 covers 7 bases. TRBJ2-7 explains the end of the DNA better; the J call may be wrong. The germline V gene encodes CDR1 MNHEY and CDR2 SVGAGI. There are 15 residues in the CDR3. This CDR3 reads CASRLTGTRGIEQYF. CDR3 coding DNA: TGTGCCAGCAGACTGACAGGGACGAGGGGGATCGAGCAGTACTTC.

This clone has just a few counts. This sequence joins TRBV25-1 and TRBJ1-6; D is unresolved. The CDR3 consists of 14 residues. Germline V lookup: CDR1 MGHDK, CDR2 SYGVNS. V shed 5 bases and J shed 4 bases, with 9 bases lying between them. CDR3 bases: TGTGCCAGCAGTCTAACAGCTTATAATTCACCCCTCCACTTT. It specifies CASSLTAYNSPLHF.